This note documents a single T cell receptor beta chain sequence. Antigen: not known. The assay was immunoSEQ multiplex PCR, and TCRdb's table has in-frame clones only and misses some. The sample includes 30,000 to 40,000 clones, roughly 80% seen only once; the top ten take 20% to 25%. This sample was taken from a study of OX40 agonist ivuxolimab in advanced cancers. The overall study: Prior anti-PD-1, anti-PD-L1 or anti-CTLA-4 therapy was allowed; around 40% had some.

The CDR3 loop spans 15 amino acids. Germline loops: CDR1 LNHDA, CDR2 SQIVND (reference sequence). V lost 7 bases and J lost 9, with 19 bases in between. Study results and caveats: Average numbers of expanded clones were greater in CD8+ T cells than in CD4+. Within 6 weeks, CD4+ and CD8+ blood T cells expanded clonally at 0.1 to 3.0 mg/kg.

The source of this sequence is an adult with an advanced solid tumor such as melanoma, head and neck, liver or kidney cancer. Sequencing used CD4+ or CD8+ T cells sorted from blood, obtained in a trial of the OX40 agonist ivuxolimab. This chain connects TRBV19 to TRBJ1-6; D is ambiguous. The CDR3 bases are TGTGCCAGTAAAGGGAAAGAGGCTGGCAGTTCACCCCTCCACTTT. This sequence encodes CASKGKEAGSSPLHF.